A selection of T cell receptor beta chains follows, all from one sample in a study of blood T cell repertoires in COVID-19. Generated by immunoSEQ multiplex PCR, the TCRdb table keeps only in-frame clones and is missing some. This table has 150,000 to 190,000 clones, approximately 73% appearing once. The material sequenced was peripheral blood. These receptors all stem from a woman aged 80 or over with acute or convalescent COVID-19. Both conserved end residues are part of each CDR3. D genes are given only for firm matches. Clone size is stated in some rows and not others, as once, few, many or a class when expanded.

V	J	length	size	D	DNA	CDR3
TRBV7-9	TRBJ1-6	16	-	TRBD1	TGTGCCAGCAGCTCGCCGGACAGGGGTGGGGATTCACCCCTCCACTTT	CASSSPDRGGDSPLHF
TRBV6-2/TRBV6-3	TRBJ2-3	13	-	-	TGTGCCAGCAGTTACCGTGGCACAGATACGCAGTATTTT	CASSYRGTDTQYF
TRBV29-1	TRBJ1-2	19	-	TRBD1	TGCAGCGTTACAGGCGGCCTTTTCTACAGGGACCAGGGGGACTATGGCTACACCTTC	CSVTGGLFYRDQGDYGYTF
TRBV11-2	TRBJ1-1	13	-	-	TGTGCCAGCAGTATCTCTTCGAACACTGAAGCTTTCTTT	CASSISSNTEAFF
TRBV28	TRBJ2-7	15	few	TRBD1	TGTGCCAGCAGTCGGACAGACAGGGGTGGCTACGAGCAGTACTTC	CASSRTDRGGYEQYF
TRBV7-2	TRBJ1-1	14	-	TRBD1	TGTGCCAGCTCGATCGACAGGGGGAACACTGAAGCTTTCTTT	CASSIDRGNTEAFF
TRBV7-2	TRBJ2-3	14	-	-	TGTGCCAGCAGTCCAGTGGCAGGGCGAGATACGCAGTATTTT	CASSPVAGRDTQYF
TRBV27	TRBJ1-5	12	few	-	TGTGCCAGCAGTCTTACGGGGCAGCCCCAGCATTTT	CASSLTGQPQHF
TRBV19	TRBJ1-1	14	-	-	TGTGCCAGTAGTATATTCGGGATGAACACTGAAGCTTTCTTT	CASSIFGMNTEAFF
TRBV6-5	TRBJ1-3	13	-	-	TGTGCCAGTGCCCTGACACGCGGAAACACCATATATTTT	CASALTRGNTIYF
TRBV7-2	TRBJ1-6	17	-	TRBD1	TGTGCCAGCAGCTTAGTCCATTGGGGACAGGCAGGCTCACCCCTCCACTTT	CASSLVHWGQAGSPLHF